Below are 14 T cell receptor beta chains sequenced from a single sample in a study of response to subunit inactivated influenza vaccine. MiXCR, applied by TCRdb to the RT-PCR reads, yields one record per CDR3 protein. The table records 450,000 to 600,000 distinct CDR3 sequences, less than 7.5% of them present only once. Sequencing used PBMCs from blood, obtained around 25 months after vaccination. Receptors originate from a man between 50 and 70 years old who received an inactivated influenza vaccine.

This rearrangement joins TRBV5-4 to TRBJ2-1; no definite D call. CDR1 SGHNT and CDR2 YYREEE come from the germline V gene (reference sequence). V gave up 8 bases and J gave up 5 bases, with 17 bases separating them. The CDR3 consists of 14 residues. In nucleotides, the CDR3 is TGTGCCAGGGGCTGGGTGGTGGTGAACAATGAGCAGTTCTTC. This translates into CARGWVVVNNEQFF.

This clonotype was seen a few times. The chain joins TRBV10-1 to TRBJ1-6; D not certain. There are 12 residues in the CDR3. Germline lookup yields CDR1 WNHNN and CDR2 SYGVQD (reference sequence). V was cut by 3 bases and J by 7 bases, with 4 bases left in between. CDR3: CASSEANSPLHF. The CDR3 region has the DNA TGCGCCAGCAGTGAAGCGAATTCACCCCTCCACTTT.

This clonotype was counted ten times or more. The chain couples TRBV12-3 or TRBV12-4 to TRBJ2-2, with D perhaps TRBD2 (5 bases). CDR3 length equals 13 residues. Trimming took off 6 bases at V and 6 bases at J, with 11 bases between the two ends. The DNA of the CDR3 is TGTGCCAGCAGAGAACTAGATCCCGGGGAGCTGTTTTTT. This codes for CASRELDPGELFF.

The table lists this clonotype with many counts. The V call is TRBV11-2, the J call TRBJ2-7; 10 bases are shared with TRBD1. Germline trimming cut 1 base from V and 7 bases from J; bases unmatched to any gene: 4. The CDR3 has 14 amino acids. Germline CDR1 reads SGHAT; CDR2 reads FQNNGV. The CDR3 coding sequence is TGTGCCAGCAGCTTAGGGACAGGGGGACTAGAGCAGTACTTC. Its translation is CASSLGTGGLEQYF.

This clonotype appeared many times. The chain uses TRBV12-3 or TRBV12-4 and TRBJ2-3; 9 bases line up with TRBD2. The CDR3 consists of 18 residues. V was pared by 4 bases and J by 3 bases, with 14 bases of the junction left unmatched. The CDR3 reads CASSSLRLAGYRTDTQYF. The CDR3 region has the DNA TGTGCCAGCAGTTCCCTCCGGCTAGCGGGGTATAGGACAGATACGCAGTATTTT.

This clonotype was detected many times. The rearrangement uses TRBV30 and TRBJ2-7, with TRBD1 as a possible D gene (6 bases). The CDR3 runs to 12 residues. CDR1 is GTSNPN and CDR2 is SVGIG in the germline V gene (reference sequence). Trimming removed 3 bases at V and 12 bases at J, with 18 bases between. CDR3 sequence: CAWSVTGFVRYF. The CDR3 coding sequence is TGTGCCTGGAGCGTTACAGGGTTTGTTCGGTACTTC.

The V call is TRBV29-1, the J call TRBJ1-2, with 9 bases lining up with TRBD1. The length of the CDR3 is 14 residues. Germline V lookup: CDR1 SQVTM, CDR2 ANQGSEA. Trimming took 7 bases from V and 7 from J; bases not matched to a gene: 13. The CDR3 DNA sequence: TGCAGCGCGACAGAGGACAGGGGTTTCGCTGGCTACACCTTC. It translates to CSATEDRGFAGYTF.

This clonotype was seen only a few times. CDR3 coding DNA: TGTGCCAGCAGCCAAGGACGCGGTAGGTCTGAAGCTTTCTTT. Its protein product is CASSQGRGRSEAFF. This sequence joins TRBV4-2 and TRBJ1-1; D is unclear. The CDR3 is 14 amino acids. The germline V gene encodes CDR1 LGHNA and CDR2 YNFKEQ. Deletions cut 1 base from V and 6 bases from J, with 12 bases between.

CDR3 region: CSARALTLNTGELFF. The CDR3 nucleotides are TGCAGTGCTAGAGCCTTAACTCTCAACACCGGGGAGCTGTTTTTT. The chain recombines TRBV20-1 with TRBJ2-2; D unresolved. The CDR3 consists of 15 residues. Germline CDR1 is DFQATT and CDR2 is SNEGSKA (reference sequence). Trimming stripped 1 base from V and 2 bases from J, with 11 bases between.

The V and J genes are TRBV11-3 and TRBJ2-5, with 10 bases aligning to TRBD1. CDR1 SGHNT and CDR2 YENEEA come from the germline V gene. The CDR3 covers 22 residues. The V and J ends lost 1 base and 1 base, in that order; junction bases with no gene match: 21. The CDR3 loop is CASSLGGLSLNRDRGFQETQYF. The CDR3, as DNA: TGTGCCAGCAGCTTAGGGGGTTTGTCGCTTAACCGGGACAGGGGATTCCAAGAGACCCAGTACTTC.

This clonotype was seen only a few times. The chain employs TRBV7-8 and TRBJ2-7; D possibly corresponds to TRBD1 (5 bases). The CDR3 has 15 residues. The germline V gene encodes CDR1 SGHVS and CDR2 FQNEAQ. Between the trimmed V and J ends, which lost 3 bases and 3 bases, there was a span of 15 bases. The DNA for the CDR3 is TGTGCCAGCAGCTTGGGCAGGGCTAGGAACTACGAGCAGTACTTC. Translated, it gives CASSLGRARNYEQYF.

V and J are TRBV5-1 and TRBJ2-3, with TRBD2 as a possible D gene (6 bases). Germline V gives CDR1 SGHRS, CDR2 YFSETQ. This CDR3 has 17 amino acids. V was pared by 4 bases and J by 4 bases, with 22 bases between. The CDR3 DNA follows: TGCGCCAGCAGCACCCCCGGTGGGGGGTTACAGGCAGATACGCAGTATTTT. The encoded protein is CASSTPGGGLQADTQYF. Based on the CDR3 plus reference TRBV5-1 and TRBJ2-3, the full variable domain is KAGVTQTPRYLIKTRGQQVTLSCSPISGHRSVSWYQQTPGQGLQFLFEYFSETQRNKGNFPGRFSGRQFSNSRSEMNVSTLELGDSALYLCASSTPGGGLQADTQYFGPGTRLTVL.

Ten or more counts support this clonotype. The rearrangement links TRBV14 to TRBJ2-2, with TRBD2 matching 10 bases. This CDR3 contains 17 residues. V shed 4 bases and J 2 bases; nucleotides not matched to a gene: 7. Germline V lookup: CDR1 SGHDN, CDR2 FVKESK. The CDR3 sequence: CASSRASGSINTGELFF. Written as DNA, the CDR3 is TGTGCCAGCAGCCGCGCTAGCGGGAGTATCAACACCGGGGAGCTGTTTTTT.

In this sample, this clonotype turned up a few times. The chain links TRBV3-1 to TRBJ2-2; D call uncertain. V gave up 0 bases and J gave up 5 bases, with 10 bases separating them. The CDR3 covers 15 residues. The germline CDR1 and CDR2 sequences are LGHDT and YNNKEL (reference sequence). The CDR3 region is CASSQDIRRTGELFF. CDR3 DNA: TGTGCCAGCAGCCAAGACATACGGAGAACCGGGGAGCTGTTTTTT. Variable domain in full (rest from reference TRBV3-1 and TRBJ2-2): DTAVSQTPKYLVTQMGNDKSIKCEQNLGHDTMYWYKQDSKKFLKIMFSYNNKELIINETVPNRFSPKSPDKAHLNLHINSLELGDSAVYFCASSQDIRRTGELFFGEGSRLTVL.